Listed below are T cell receptor beta chains from one sample, sequenced in a study of regulatory T cells in long-lasting Graves disease. MiXCR was run by TCRdb on the multiplex PCR reads, yielding one entry per CDR3 protein. The sample lists 500,000 to 800,000 distinct CDR3 sequences, 30% seen once, with roughly 41% in the top ten. Sequenced material: peripheral blood mononuclear cells (PBMCs), taken when the disease was refractory, from a patient treated with antithyroid drugs. Receptor source: a female donor with Graves disease. Each CDR3 is given with its conserved first and last residue. A D gene is named only where the DNA matches it firmly. Clone size is not always given. Where it is, it says once, few, many or a class for expanded clones.

TRBV15	-	TRBJ1-1	-	TGTGCCACCAGCAGAGTCTTTCGGGGGGCTCCTGAAGCTTTCTTT	CATSRVFRGAPEAFF
TRBV7-9	many	TRBJ2-2	-	TGTGCCAGCAGCTTAGAGACCGGGGAGCTGTTTTTT	CASSLETGELFF
TRBV15	-	TRBJ1-5	-	TGTGCCACCAGCAGAGATTTGGGGGGCGATCAGCCCCAGCATTTT	CATSRDLGGDQPQHF
TRBV7-3	-	TRBJ2-1	-	TGTGCCAGCAGCTTAAAGATAGATAATGAGCAGTTCTTC	CASSLKIDNEQFF
TRBV5-1	few	TRBJ1-5	-	TGCGCCAGCAGCCTGGGGGGGGCGGATGGCAATCAGCCCCAGCATTTT	CASSLGGADGNQPQHF
TRBV7-2	few	TRBJ1-2	-	TGTGCCAGCAGCTTAGCGACAGAGTATGGCTACACCTTC	CASSLATEYGYTF
TRBV6-1	few	TRBJ1-2	-	TGTGCCAGCAGTGAATTAATCGGGCCAGAAGACACTAACTATGGCTACACCTTC	CASSELIGPEDTNYGYTF
TRBV12-3/TRBV12-4	-	TRBJ2-7	TRBD1	TGTGCCAGCAGTTTTTCAGACAGGGGCCCCTACGAGCAGTACTTC	CASSFSDRGPYEQYF
TRBV29-1	-	TRBJ1-1	TRBD1	TGCAGTGTTGGGACAGGGGGCACTGAAGCTTTCTTT	CSVGTGGTEAFF
TRBV27	many	TRBJ1-2	-	TGTGCCAGCAGCAATGGACCGAACTATGGCTACACCTTC	CASSNGPNYGYTF
TRBV12-3/TRBV12-4	many	TRBJ1-2	-	TGTGCCAGCAGTCCCCCCAGGGCAGGGGCCCGTCCACATGGCTACACCTTC	CASSPPRAGARPHGYTF
TRBV12-3/TRBV12-4	many	TRBJ1-1	TRBD1	TGTGCCAGCAGTTTTGGGACAGAGAACACTGAAGCTTTCTTT	CASSFGTENTEAFF
TRBV6-1	-	TRBJ2-7	-	TGTGCCAGCAGACACTCTCAGGGACCCTACGAGCAGTACTTC	CASRHSQGPYEQYF
TRBV30	-	TRBJ2-3	-	TGTGCCTGGAGTGTACGTGGCAGGGATACGCAGTATTTT	CAWSVRGRDTQYF
TRBV28	once	TRBJ1-5	-	TGTGCCAGCAGTTTGGCGGACGCCTATCAGCCCCAGCATTTT	CASSLADAYQPQHF
TRBV10-3	few	TRBJ1-4	-	TGTGCCATCAGTAGGACTGAGAATGAAAAACTGTTTTTT	CAISRTENEKLFF
TRBV2	-	TRBJ1-2	TRBD1	TGTGCCAGCAGTGACCTCGGGGACAGGGGTGGCTACACCTTC	CASSDLGDRGGYTF
TRBV2	many	TRBJ1-1	-	TGTGCCAGCAGTGAAAGTATCACTGAAGCTTTCTTT	CASSESITEAFF
TRBV6-2/TRBV6-3	-	TRBJ1-2	TRBD1	TGTGCCAGCAGTTACTCCCTCGACAGGGAAAATGGCTACACCTTC	CASSYSLDRENGYTF
TRBV7-2	few	TRBJ1-6	-	TGTGCCAGCAGCTTTGATAACCTCAATTCACCCCTCCACTTT	CASSFDNLNSPLHF
TRBV13	-	TRBJ1-2	-	TGTGCCAGCAGCTTATTGGTCGGCCGAGAGTTTACTAACTATGGCTACACCTTC	CASSLLVGREFTNYGYTF
TRBV19	-	TRBJ1-1	TRBD1	TGTGCCAGTAGTTCAATACAGGGGCTTGCGGAAGCTTTCTTT	CASSSIQGLAEAFF
TRBV12-3/TRBV12-4	few	TRBJ2-7	-	TGTGCCAGCAGTTTAGCGACCGGGACTCTGGGGGAGCAGTACTTC	CASSLATGTLGEQYF
TRBV7-9	-	TRBJ2-7	-	TGTGCCAGCAGCTTAGTTGCCGGGATCGGCGAGCAGTACTTC	CASSLVAGIGEQYF
TRBV9	-	TRBJ2-7	TRBD2	TGTGCCAGCAGCGGGACTAGCGGGAGCGCCTACGAGCAGTACTTC	CASSGTSGSAYEQYF
TRBV12-3/TRBV12-4	-	TRBJ2-2	-	TGTGCCAGCAGTCCCCTGGGGGGGCGAGGCGGGGAGCTGTTTTTT	CASSPLGGRGGELFF
TRBV6-2/TRBV6-3	-	TRBJ1-1	-	TGTGCCAGCAGTTACCCTCGGGACAAATGGGCTGAAGCTTTCTTT	CASSYPRDKWAEAFF
TRBV5-1	-	TRBJ2-7	TRBD2	TGCGCCAGCAGCTTGGCCGCGACTAGCGGGACCACCTACGAGCAGTACTTC	CASSLAATSGTTYEQYF
TRBV27	few	TRBJ1-5	TRBD1	TGTGCCAGCAGTTTAGGAGGGATACCGGACAGGGGTAGACCTCAGCCCCAGCATTTT	CASSLGGIPDRGRPQPQHF
TRBV3-1	-	TRBJ2-7	-	TGTGCCAGCAGCGGGGGACGGCTACGCGGGCTAGTCTACGAGCAGTACTTC	CASSGGRLRGLVYEQYF
TRBV6-1	few	TRBJ1-5	-	TGTGCCAGCAAGGGGGAGGTCTATAGCAATCAGCCCCAGCATTTT	CASKGEVYSNQPQHF